The sequence of this TCR beta chain was determined in a study of T cell repertoires in cytomegalovirus infection. About the study: Epitope selection comprised recently identified HLA-C-restricted CMV epitopes and well-studied HLA-B-restricted CMV epitopes. Indications came from public TCR beta signatures; they pointed to CMV infection and to a matching HLA type. Study-level points and caveats: Predominance within the ex vivo response was attributable to HLA-C-restricted CMV-specific TCR beta clonotypes.

This clonotype was counted between two and nine times. Its antigen is undetermined. TCRdb reanalysed the reads using MiXCR and keeps one entry per CDR3 protein. The data hold approximately 910,000 distinct CDR3 sequences, with less than 40% observed a single time. Germline values: CDR1 SGHDN, CDR2 FVKESK. The CDR3 has 15 amino acids. After removal of 4 bases from V and 6 bases from J, the junction contained 9 bases not matched to a gene. Sequenced here: cultured CD8+ T cells from PBMCs, sampled from culture after CMV antigen stimulation. The origin of this receptor is a human donor in good health (CMV status not recorded). Some clones in this sample may be carry-over from other donors' samples. The chain recombines TRBV14 with TRBJ2-4; 7 positions agree with TRBD1. In DNA, the CDR3 is TGTGCCAGCAGCCCACGACAGGGTACTACAAACATTCAGTACTTC. This sequence encodes CASSPRQGTTNIQYF.